One and the same sample provided the 11 T cell receptor beta chains below, sequenced in a study of shared clonotypes between healthy human individuals. Method: immunoSEQ multiplex PCR; TCRdb's copy keeps in-frame clones and lacks some. The sample yields hundreds of thousands of clones, around 75% seen once. Sequenced sample: PBMCs. These receptor sequences come from a woman in her 40s in good health. Some clones in this sample may be carry-over from other donors' samples.

Notes on this clone: The sample carries other DNA sequences with the same CDR3. This sequence joins TRBV5-1 and TRBJ2-3; 7 bases are a match to TRBD1. This CDR3 has 12 residues. Germline V CDR1 and CDR2: SGHRS, YFSETQ. V trimming: 4 bases; J trimming: 6 bases; junction bases outside the gene matches: 2. CDR3 DNA sequence: TGCGCCAGCAGCCTGGACAGGGATACGCAGTATTTT. Protein sequence: CASSLDRDTQYF.

The genes are TRBV5-1 and TRBJ2-3; 7 bases match TRBD2. V shed 0 bases, J shed 1 base, and the junction held 5 bases outside the gene matches. The CDR3 covers 16 residues. Germline CDR1 and CDR2: SGHRS and YFSETQ. As DNA, the CDR3 is TGCGCCAGCAGCTTGGTAACGGGAGGCGGCACAGATACGCAGTATTTT. Residues: CASSLVTGGGTDTQYF. Based on the CDR3 plus reference TRBV5-1 and TRBJ2-3, the full variable domain is KAGVTQTPRYLIKTRGQQVTLSCSPISGHRSVSWYQQTPGQGLQFLFEYFSETQRNKGNFPGRFSGRQFSNSRSEMNVSTLELGDSALYLCASSLVTGGGTDTQYFGPGTRLTVL.

The V and J genes are TRBV28 and TRBJ2-7; 7 bases are a match to TRBD1. The CDR3 has 12 residues. Germline V gene sequence: CDR1 MDHEN, CDR2 SYDVKM. The V and J ends lost 7 bases and 3 bases, in that order; junction bases with no gene match: 3. As DNA, the CDR3 is TGTGCCAGCAACGGACAGGACTACGAGCAGTACTTC. Translation: CASNGQDYEQYF.

The rearrangement uses TRBV28 and TRBJ2-7; D unclear. The germline gives CDR1 MDHEN, CDR2 SYDVKM. The CDR3 is 13 residues long. The ends were cut back, 3 bases at V and 1 base at J, with 7 bases in the middle. DNA of the CDR3: TGTGCCAGCAGTTTGATCCCTTCCTACGAGCAGTACTTC. Protein: CASSLIPSYEQYF.

The V and J genes are TRBV5-4 and TRBJ2-7; D not certain. Germline loops: CDR1 SGHNT, CDR2 YYREEE (reference sequence). The CDR3 length is 13 residues. Trimming cost V 3 bases and J 4 bases, with 11 bases left between them. CDR3 in amino acids: CASSSSWSYEQYF. CDR3 in DNA: TGTGCCAGCAGCTCCTCTTGGAGTTACGAGCAGTACTTC.

As to this clone: Other DNA sequences in the same sample also yield this CDR3. V is TRBV5-4 and J is TRBJ2-6; D unresolved. The CDR3 contains 15 residues. Per the germline V gene, CDR1 is SGHNT and CDR2 is YYREEE (reference sequence). V lost 0 bases and J 0 bases, leaving 4 bases between the germline ends. As DNA, the CDR3 is TGTGCCAGCAGCTTGGACGGCTCTGGGGCCAACGTCCTGACTTTC. Amino acids: CASSLDGSGANVLTF.

The chain has TRBV19 and TRBJ2-1; TRBD2 matches 10 bases. The trim removed 8 bases at V and 4 bases at J, leaving 11 bases unmatched. CDR3 length: 16 amino acids. Germline CDR1 LNHDA, CDR2 SQIVND (reference sequence). This CDR3 reads CASGTSGMGKYNEQFF. For the CDR3, the DNA is TGTGCCAGTGGAACTAGCGGGATGGGAAAATACAATGAGCAGTTCTTC.

The chain uses TRBV7-9 and TRBJ2-7; TRBD2 matches 9 bases. This CDR3 contains 14 residues. CDR1 is SEHNR and CDR2 is FQNEAQ in the germline V gene (reference sequence). Trimming cost V 1 base and J 7 bases; bases outside gene matches: 5. CDR3 in amino acids: CASSLGGLAGEQYF. CDR3 bases: TGTGCCAGCAGCTTAGGGGGACTAGCCGGTGAGCAGTACTTC.

The chain employs TRBV28 and TRBJ2-1, with D possibly matching TRBD2 (6 bases). The V gene's germline CDR1 is MDHEN and CDR2 SYDVKM. V was clipped by 2 bases and J by 9 bases, with 11 bases between them. CDR3 length equals 13 residues. The CDR3 spells CASSLTGEGEQFF. The DNA for the CDR3 is TGTGCCAGCAGTTTAACGGGAGAGGGTGAGCAGTTCTTC.

Only one count was recorded for this clone. V gene TRBV5-6 combines with J gene TRBJ1-4; 7 bases are shared with TRBD1. The V gene's germline CDR1 is SGHDT and CDR2 YYEEEE. This CDR3 has 14 amino acids. V dropped 2 bases and J dropped 6; count of bases not matched to a gene: 4. CDR3 sequence (DNA): TGTGCCAGCAGCTTCGACAGGGTGGATGAAAAACTGTTTTTT. Its translation: CASSFDRVDEKLFF. Drawing the rest from reference TRBV5-6 and TRBJ1-4, the complete variable domain is DAGVTQSPTHLIKTRGQQVTLRCSPKSGHDTVSWYQQALGQGPQFIFQYYEEEERQRGNFPDRFSGHQFPNYSSELNVNALLLGDSALYLCASSFDRVDEKLFFGSGTQLSVL.

This chain connects TRBV4-1 to TRBJ2-7; D assignment may be TRBD1 or TRBD2 (6 bases each). Germline V CDR1 and CDR2: MGHRA, YSYEKL. The germline V and J ends were trimmed by 4 bases and 2 bases, with 15 bases remaining between them. CDR3 length: 15 amino acids. The CDR3 DNA is TGCGCCAGCAGCCCCGGGGGCGCGCTCCCCTACGAGCAGTACTTC. Translated, it gives CASSPGGALPYEQYF.